This entry lists 9 T cell receptor beta chains sequenced from one sample in a study of OX40 agonist ivuxolimab in advanced cancers. This table comes from immunoSEQ multiplex PCR, and its TCRdb copy is limited to in-frame clones, with some not included. The data hold 77,000 or so clones, with about 89% observed a single time. This material consisted of CD4+ or CD8+ T cells sorted from blood, taken in a trial of the OX40 agonist ivuxolimab. The receptors originated from an adult with an advanced solid tumor such as melanoma, head and neck, liver or kidney cancer.

The gene calls are TRBV5-1 and TRBJ2-1; TRBD2 matches at 13 bases. CDR1 and CDR2 (germline): SGHRS, YFSETQ. Trimming removed 5 bases from V and 2 bases from J; junction bases left unmatched: 1. CDR3 length: 15 amino acids. The CDR3 nucleotides are TGCGCCAGCAGGGGGACTAGCGGGGCCTACAATGAGCAGTTCTTC. This gives the protein CASRGTSGAYNEQFF.

J is TRBJ2-1 and V is TRBV27, with TRBD2 matching over 10 bases. J gave up 1 base and V 6 bases, and 6 bases lay outside the gene matches. CDR1 MNHEY and CDR2 SMNVEV come from the germline V gene (reference sequence). The CDR3 loop spans 16 amino acids. In DNA form, the CDR3 reads TGTGCCAGCAGAATGATAGCGGGAGGTTCCTACAATGAGCAGTTCTTC. Translating it yields CASRMIAGGSYNEQFF.

The chain recombines TRBV29-1 with TRBJ2-3; 10 positions match TRBD1. V was clipped by 2 bases and J by 5 bases; unmatched bases: 10. Per the germline V gene, CDR1 is SQVTM and CDR2 is ANQGSEA. The CDR3 consists of 16 residues. The chain's CDR3 is CSVEIRRGQGRDTQYF. The CDR3 DNA reads as TGCAGCGTTGAAATCCGGAGGGGACAGGGGAGAGATACGCAGTATTTT.

Worth noting for this clone: Sequence at one end of the junction differs from germline and may be a read error. Other DNA sequences within the sample encode an identical CDR3. The chain has TRBV7-2 and TRBJ1-5; TRBD1 is a possible D gene (5 bases). Germline V gene data show CDR1 as SGHTA and CDR2 as FQGNSA. The CDR3 length is 16 residues. The CDR3, as DNA: TGTGCCAGTAGCTTAAACTCTCCCAGGGGCAATCAGCCCCAGCATTTT. Translating it yields CASSLNSPRGNQPQHF.

The chain joins TRBV5-4 to TRBJ1-2; possible D gene TRBD1, 5 bases. V was trimmed by 3 bases and J by 8 bases, leaving 20 bases between them. Germline V gives CDR1 SGHNT, CDR2 YYREEE (reference sequence). The CDR3 spans 15 residues. CDR3 sequence reads: CASSYDISGAGGYTF. The CDR3 DNA reads TGTGCCAGCAGCTATGACATAAGTGGGGCTGGAGGCTACACCTTC.

The J gene is TRBJ2-1, the V gene TRBV5-1; D possibly corresponds to TRBD1 (6 bases). Trimming took 4 bases from V and 8 from J, leaving 19 bases between them. This CDR3 has 15 amino acids. CDR1 SGHRS and CDR2 YFSETQ come from the germline V gene. The DNA of the CDR3 is TGCGCCAGCAGCGCCGGGTGGACAGTTTTGGATGAGCAGTTCTTC. Translation: CASSAGWTVLDEQFF. Supplemented by reference TRBV5-1 and TRBJ2-1, the full variable domain reads KAGVTQTPRYLIKTRGQQVTLSCSPISGHRSVSWYQQTPGQGLQFLFEYFSETQRNKGNFPGRFSGRQFSNSRSEMNVSTLELGDSALYLCASSAGWTVLDEQFFGPGTRLTVL.

The chain combines TRBV28 with TRBJ1-1, with TRBD1 identical over 9 bases. Germline CDR1 and CDR2: MDHEN and SYDVKM. The ends lost 6 bases at V and 7 bases at J; junction bases unmatched: 6. This CDR3 is built from 13 residues. CDR3 sequence: CASRDRGWDEAFF. CDR3 bases: TGTGCCAGCAGGGACAGGGGTTGGGATGAAGCTTTCTTT. Full variable domain (outside the CDR3, taken from reference TRBV28 and TRBJ1-1): DVKVTQSSRYLVKRTGEKVFLECVQDMDHENMFWYRQDPGLGLRLIYFSYDVKMKEKGDIPEGYSVSREKKERFSLILESASTNQTSMYLCASRDRGWDEAFFGQGTRLTVV.

The chain recombines TRBV30 with TRBJ1-3; D is perhaps TRBD1 (5 bases). V lost 3 bases to trimming and J lost 7 bases, with 16 bases between them. The CDR3 extends over 14 amino acids. Per germline, CDR1 GTSNPN and CDR2 SVGIG (reference sequence). CDR3 bases: TGTGCCTGGAGCCCTGGGGGATCCCGGAACACCATATATTTT. Amino acid sequence: CAWSPGGSRNTIYF.

The rearrangement uses TRBV11-2 and TRBJ1-5; D is unclear. The CDR3 has 14 residues. Germline lookup yields CDR1 SGHAT and CDR2 FQNNGV. The germline V and J ends were trimmed by 5 bases and 3 bases, with 11 bases remaining between them. The chain's CDR3 is CASSDGDFNQPQHF. CDR3 nucleotides: TGTGCCAGCAGCGATGGGGATTTCAATCAGCCCCAGCATTTT. Combining the CDR3 with reference TRBV11-2 and TRBJ1-5 gives the whole variable domain EAGVAQSPRYKIIEKRQSVAFWCNPISGHATLYWYQQILGQGPKLLIQFQNNGVVDDSQLPKDRFSAERLKGVDSTLKIQPAKLEDSAVYLCASSDGDFNQPQHFGDGTRLSIL.